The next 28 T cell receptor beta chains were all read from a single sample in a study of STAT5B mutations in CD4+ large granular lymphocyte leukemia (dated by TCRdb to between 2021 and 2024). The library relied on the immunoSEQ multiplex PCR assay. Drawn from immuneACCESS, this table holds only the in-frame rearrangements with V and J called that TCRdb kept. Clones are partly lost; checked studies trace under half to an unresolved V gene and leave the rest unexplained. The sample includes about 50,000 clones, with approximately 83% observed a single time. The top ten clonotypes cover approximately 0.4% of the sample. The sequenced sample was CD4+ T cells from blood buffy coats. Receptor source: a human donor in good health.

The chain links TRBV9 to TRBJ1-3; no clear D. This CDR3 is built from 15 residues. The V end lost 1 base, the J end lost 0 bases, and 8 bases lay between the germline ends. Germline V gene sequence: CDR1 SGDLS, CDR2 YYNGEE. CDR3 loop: CASSVWDHSGNTIYF. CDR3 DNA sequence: TGTGCCAGCAGCGTATGGGATCACTCTGGAAACACCATATATTTT.

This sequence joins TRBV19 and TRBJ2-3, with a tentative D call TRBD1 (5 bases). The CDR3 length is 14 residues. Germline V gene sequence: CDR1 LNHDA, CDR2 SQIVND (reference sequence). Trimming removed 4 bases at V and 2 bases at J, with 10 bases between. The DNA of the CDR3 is TGTGCCAGTAGTAGTGTACAGGTCACAGATACGCAGTATTTT. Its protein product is CASSSVQVTDTQYF.

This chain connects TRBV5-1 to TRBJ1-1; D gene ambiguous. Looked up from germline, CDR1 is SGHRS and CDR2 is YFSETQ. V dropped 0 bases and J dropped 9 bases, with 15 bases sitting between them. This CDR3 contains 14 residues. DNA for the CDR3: TGCGCCAGCAGCTTGGGCGCTGGCAACCTGAAAGCTTTCTTT. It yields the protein CASSLGAGNLKAFF. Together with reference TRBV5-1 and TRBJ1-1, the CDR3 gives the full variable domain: KAGVTQTPRYLIKTRGQQVTLSCSPISGHRSVSWYQQTPGQGLQFLFEYFSETQRNKGNFPGRFSGRQFSNSRSEMNVSTLELGDSALYLCASSLGAGNLKAFFGQGTRLTVV.

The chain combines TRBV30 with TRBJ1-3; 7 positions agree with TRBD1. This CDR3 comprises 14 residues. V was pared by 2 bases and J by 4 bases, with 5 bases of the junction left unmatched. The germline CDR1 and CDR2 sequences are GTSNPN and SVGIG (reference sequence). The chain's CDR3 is CAWSTGAEGNTIYF. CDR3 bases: TGTGCCTGGAGTACAGGGGCAGAAGGAAACACCATATATTTT.

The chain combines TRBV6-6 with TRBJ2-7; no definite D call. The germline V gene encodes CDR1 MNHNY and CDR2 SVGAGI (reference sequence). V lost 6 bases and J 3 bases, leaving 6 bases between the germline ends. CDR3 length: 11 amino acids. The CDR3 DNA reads TGTGCCAGCAGAGTAGACTACGAGCAGTACTTC. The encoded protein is CASRVDYEQYF.

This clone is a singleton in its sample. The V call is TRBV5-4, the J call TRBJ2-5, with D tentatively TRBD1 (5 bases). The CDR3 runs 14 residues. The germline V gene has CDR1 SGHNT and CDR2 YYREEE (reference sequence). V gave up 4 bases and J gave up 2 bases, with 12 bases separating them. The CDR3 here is CASSTGDKQETQYF. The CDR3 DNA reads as TGTGCCAGCAGCACAGGCGACAAGCAAGAGACCCAGTACTTC.

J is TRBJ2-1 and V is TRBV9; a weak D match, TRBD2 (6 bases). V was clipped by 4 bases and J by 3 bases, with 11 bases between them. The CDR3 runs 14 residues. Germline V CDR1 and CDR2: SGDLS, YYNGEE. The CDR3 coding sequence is TGTGCCAGCAGCACCGGGGGTATCTACAATGAGCAGTTCTTC. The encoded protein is CASSTGGIYNEQFF.

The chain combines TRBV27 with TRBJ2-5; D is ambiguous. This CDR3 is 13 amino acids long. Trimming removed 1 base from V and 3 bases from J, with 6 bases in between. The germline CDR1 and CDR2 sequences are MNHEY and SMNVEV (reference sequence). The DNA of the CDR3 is TGTGCCAGCAGTTTATGGGCTGAAGAGACCCAGTACTTC. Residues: CASSLWAEETQYF.

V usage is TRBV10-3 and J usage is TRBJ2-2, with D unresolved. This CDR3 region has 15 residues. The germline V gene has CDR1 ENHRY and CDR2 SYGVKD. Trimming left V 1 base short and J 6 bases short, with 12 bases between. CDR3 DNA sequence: TGTGCCATCAGTGAGTTGGCGTTGGGGTCCGGGGAGCTGTTTTTT. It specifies CAISELALGSGELFF.

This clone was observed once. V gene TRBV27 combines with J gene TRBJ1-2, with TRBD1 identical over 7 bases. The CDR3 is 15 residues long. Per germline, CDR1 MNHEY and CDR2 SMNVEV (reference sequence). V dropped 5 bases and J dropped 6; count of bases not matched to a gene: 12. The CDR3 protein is CASSPNPDRAHGYTF. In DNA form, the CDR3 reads TGTGCCAGCAGTCCGAACCCCGACAGGGCCCATGGCTACACCTTC.

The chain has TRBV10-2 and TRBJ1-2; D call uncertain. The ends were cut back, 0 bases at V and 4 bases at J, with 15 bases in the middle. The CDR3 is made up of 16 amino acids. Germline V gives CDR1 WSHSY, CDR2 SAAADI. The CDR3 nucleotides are TGCGCCAGCAGTGAGTCTCGTTCTCCCGCCTCCTATGGCTACACCTTC. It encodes CASSESRSPASYGYTF.

The CDR3 spells CASSPPSQGSYEQYF. In nucleotides, the CDR3 is TGTGCCAGCTCACCACCGTCGCAGGGGTCCTACGAGCAGTACTTC. The chain joins TRBV18 to TRBJ2-7; the D gene is possibly TRBD1 (6 bases). Trimming removed 0 bases from V and 1 base from J, with 10 bases in between. Per the germline V gene, CDR1 is KGHSH and CDR2 is LQKENI. The CDR3 loop spans 15 amino acids.

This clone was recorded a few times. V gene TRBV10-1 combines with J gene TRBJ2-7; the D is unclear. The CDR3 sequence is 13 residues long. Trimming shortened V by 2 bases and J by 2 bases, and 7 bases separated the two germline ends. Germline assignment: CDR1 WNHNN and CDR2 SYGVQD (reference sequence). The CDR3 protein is CASSERVTYEQYF. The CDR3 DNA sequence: TGCGCCAGCAGTGAGAGGGTTACCTACGAGCAGTACTTC.

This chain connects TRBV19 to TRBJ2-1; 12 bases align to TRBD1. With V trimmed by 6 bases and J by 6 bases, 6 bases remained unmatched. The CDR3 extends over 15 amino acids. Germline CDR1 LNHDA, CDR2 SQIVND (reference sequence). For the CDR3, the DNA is TGTGCCAGTAGCCTCGTGGGACAGGGGGCCAATGAGCAGTTCTTC. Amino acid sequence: CASSLVGQGANEQFF.

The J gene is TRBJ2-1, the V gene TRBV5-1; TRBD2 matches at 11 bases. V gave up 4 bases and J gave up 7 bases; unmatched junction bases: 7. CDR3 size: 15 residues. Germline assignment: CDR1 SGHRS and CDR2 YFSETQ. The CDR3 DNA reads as TGCGCCAGCAGCGCAACTAGCGGGAGTGGGAATGAGCAGTTCTTC. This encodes CASSATSGSGNEQFF.

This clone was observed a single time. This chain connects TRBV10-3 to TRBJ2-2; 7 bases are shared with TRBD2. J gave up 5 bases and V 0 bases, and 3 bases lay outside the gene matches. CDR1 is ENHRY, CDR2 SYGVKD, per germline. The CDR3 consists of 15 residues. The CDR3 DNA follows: TGTGCCATCAGTGAGTCAAGCGGGGTAACCGGGGAGCTGTTTTTT. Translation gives CAISESSGVTGELFF.

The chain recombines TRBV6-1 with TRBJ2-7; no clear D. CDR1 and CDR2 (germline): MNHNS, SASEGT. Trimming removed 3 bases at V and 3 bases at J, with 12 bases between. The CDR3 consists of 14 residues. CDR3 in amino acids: CASSEIPLRYEQYF. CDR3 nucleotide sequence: TGTGCCAGCAGTGAGATACCCCTGCGCTACGAGCAGTACTTC.

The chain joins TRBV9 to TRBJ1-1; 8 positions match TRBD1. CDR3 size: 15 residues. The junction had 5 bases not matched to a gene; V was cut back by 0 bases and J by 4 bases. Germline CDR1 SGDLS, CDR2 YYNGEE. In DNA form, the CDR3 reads TGTGCCAGCAGCGTAGATCCAGGGGGCTTCACTGAAGCTTTCTTT. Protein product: CASSVDPGGFTEAFF.

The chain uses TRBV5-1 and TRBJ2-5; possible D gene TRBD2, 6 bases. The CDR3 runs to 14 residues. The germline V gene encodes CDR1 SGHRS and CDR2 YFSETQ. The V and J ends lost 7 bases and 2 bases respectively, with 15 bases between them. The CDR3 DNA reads TGCGCCAGCCATTGGATGGGGGGACAAGAGACCCAGTACTTC. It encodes CASHWMGGQETQYF.

The CDR3 coding sequence is TGTGCCAGCAGTTACCTCCCGGGTCGCGGGGAGACCCAGTACTTC. This translates into CASSYLPGRGETQYF. This chain joins TRBV6-5 and TRBJ2-5; a weak D match, TRBD2 (5 bases). Trimming pared 2 bases from V and 5 bases from J, leaving 15 bases between. Germline V gives CDR1 MNHEY, CDR2 SVGAGI. This CDR3 is built from 15 residues.

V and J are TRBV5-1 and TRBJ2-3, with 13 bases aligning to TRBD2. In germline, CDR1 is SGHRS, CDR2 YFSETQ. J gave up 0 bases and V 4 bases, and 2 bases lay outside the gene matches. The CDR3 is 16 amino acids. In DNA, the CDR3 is TGCGCCAGCAGCGTGGGACTAGCGGGGAGCACAGATACGCAGTATTTT. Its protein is CASSVGLAGSTDTQYF. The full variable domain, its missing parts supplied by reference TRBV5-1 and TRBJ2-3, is KAGVTQTPRYLIKTRGQQVTLSCSPISGHRSVSWYQQTPGQGLQFLFEYFSETQRNKGNFPGRFSGRQFSNSRSEMNVSTLELGDSALYLCASSVGLAGSTDTQYFGPGTRLTVL.

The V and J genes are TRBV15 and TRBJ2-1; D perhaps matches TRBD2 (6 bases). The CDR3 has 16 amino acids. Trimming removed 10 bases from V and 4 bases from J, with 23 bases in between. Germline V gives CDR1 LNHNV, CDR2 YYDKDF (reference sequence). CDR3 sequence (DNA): TGTGCCAGAAACCCGAGGCGGGGCCACGGGTACAATGAGCAGTTCTTC. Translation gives CARNPRRGHGYNEQFF.

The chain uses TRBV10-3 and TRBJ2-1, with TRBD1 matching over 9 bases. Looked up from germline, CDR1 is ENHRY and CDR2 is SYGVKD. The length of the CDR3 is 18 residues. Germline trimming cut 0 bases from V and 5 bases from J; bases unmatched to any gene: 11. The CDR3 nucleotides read TGTGCCATCAGTGAGTCGACAGGGGGGGTTTACAGGCACAATGAGCAGTTCTTC. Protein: CAISESTGGVYRHNEQFF.

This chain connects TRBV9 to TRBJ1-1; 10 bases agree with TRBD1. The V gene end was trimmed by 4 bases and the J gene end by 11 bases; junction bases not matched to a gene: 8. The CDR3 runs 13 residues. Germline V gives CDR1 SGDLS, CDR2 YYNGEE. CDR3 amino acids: CASSIGTGALAFF. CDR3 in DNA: TGTGCCAGCAGCATCGGGACAGGGGCGTTGGCTTTCTTT.

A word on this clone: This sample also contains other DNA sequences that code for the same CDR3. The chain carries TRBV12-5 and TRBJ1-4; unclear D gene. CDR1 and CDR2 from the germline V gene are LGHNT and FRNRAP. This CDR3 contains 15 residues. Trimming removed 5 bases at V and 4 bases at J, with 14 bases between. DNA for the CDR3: TGTGCTAGTGGTCCGCCCGGGCCAAGTAATGAAAAACTGTTTTTT. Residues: CASGPPGPSNEKLFF.

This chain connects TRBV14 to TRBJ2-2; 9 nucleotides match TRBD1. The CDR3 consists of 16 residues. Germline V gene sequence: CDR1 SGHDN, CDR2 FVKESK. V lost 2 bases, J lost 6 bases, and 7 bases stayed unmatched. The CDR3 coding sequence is TGTGCCAGCAGCCAAAGCGGGACAGGGTTCGCCGGGGAGCTGTTTTTT. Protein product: CASSQSGTGFAGELFF.

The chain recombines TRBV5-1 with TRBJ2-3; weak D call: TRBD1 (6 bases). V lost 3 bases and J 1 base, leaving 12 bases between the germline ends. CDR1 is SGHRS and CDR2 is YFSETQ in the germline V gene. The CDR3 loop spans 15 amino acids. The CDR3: CASSSTGSGTDTQYF. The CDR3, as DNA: TGCGCCAGCAGCTCAACAGGGTCGGGCACAGATACGCAGTATTTT.

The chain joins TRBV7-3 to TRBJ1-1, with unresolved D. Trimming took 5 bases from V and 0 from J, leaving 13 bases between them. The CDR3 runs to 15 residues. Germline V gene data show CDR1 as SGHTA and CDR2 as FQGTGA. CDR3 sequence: CASSPRHLVNTEAFF. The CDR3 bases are TGTGCCAGCAGCCCACGACACCTAGTGAACACTGAAGCTTTCTTT.